Sequencing of this TCR beta chain was carried out in a study of beta chain features in type 1 diabetes. Across the whole study: Healthy donors and patients had similar age, gender and cell yields. General study findings and limits: Among patients with Type 1 diabetes, TCRB CDR3s were moderately but significantly shorter in every one of the four CD4+ subsets. Any PCR bias toward short templates would affect both groups alike. Type 1 diabetes patients had VDJ junctions that carried fewer insertions and more deletions.

This clone was counted a few times. Its antigen is not known. Expressed TCRB transcripts were sequenced because the isolated RNA had all been reverse transcribed beforehand. Clones were read by immunoSEQ multiplex PCR, and TCRdb kept only the in-frame ones, dropping some. The profile shows about 660,000 clones, roughly 13% of them singletons. Researchers reported sorting CD4+ naive, central memory, regulatory and stem cell-like memory cells via CD45RO/CCR7/CD25/CD127/CD95/CD27. The germline V and J ends were trimmed by 8 bases and 2 bases, with 15 bases remaining between them. The CDR3 loop spans 14 amino acids. In germline, CDR1 is GTSNPN, CDR2 SVGIG (reference sequence).

The receptor was derived from a man younger than 35 with type 1 diabetes. V usage is TRBV30 and J usage is TRBJ2-2; D possibly corresponds to TRBD1 (5 bases). Input material: naive CD4+ T cells from blood. The CDR3 nucleotides are TGTGCCCGGAAAGACAGACCTAACACCGGGGAGCTGTTTTTT. Residues: CARKDRPNTGELFF.